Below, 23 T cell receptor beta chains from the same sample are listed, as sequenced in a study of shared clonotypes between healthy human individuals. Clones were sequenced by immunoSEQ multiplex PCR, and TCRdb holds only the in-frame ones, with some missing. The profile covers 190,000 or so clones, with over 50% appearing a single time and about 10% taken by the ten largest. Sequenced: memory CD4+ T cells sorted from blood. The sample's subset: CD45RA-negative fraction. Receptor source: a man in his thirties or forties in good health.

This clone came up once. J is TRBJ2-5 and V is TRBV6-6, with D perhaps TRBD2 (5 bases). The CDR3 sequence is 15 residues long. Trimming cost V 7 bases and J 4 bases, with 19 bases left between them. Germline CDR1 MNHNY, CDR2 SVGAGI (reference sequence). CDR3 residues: CASTRLSRSRETQYF. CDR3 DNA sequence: TGTGCCAGCACCCGACTATCCCGCAGCAGAGAGACCCAGTACTTC.

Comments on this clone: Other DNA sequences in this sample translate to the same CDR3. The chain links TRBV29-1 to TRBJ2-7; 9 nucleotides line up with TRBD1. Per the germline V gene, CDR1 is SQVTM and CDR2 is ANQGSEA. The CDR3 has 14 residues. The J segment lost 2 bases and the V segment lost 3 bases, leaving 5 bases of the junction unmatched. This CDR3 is CSVEGQGRPYEQYF. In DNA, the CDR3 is TGCAGCGTTGAGGGACAGGGTCGCCCCTACGAGCAGTACTTC.

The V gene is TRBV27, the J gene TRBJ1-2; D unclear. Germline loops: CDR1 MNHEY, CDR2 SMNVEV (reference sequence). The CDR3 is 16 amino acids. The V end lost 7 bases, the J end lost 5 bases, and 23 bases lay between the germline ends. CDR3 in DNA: TGTGCCAGCACCCCCAGTGCAGGCTATAAAGGGTATGGCTACACCTTC. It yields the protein CASTPSAGYKGYGYTF.

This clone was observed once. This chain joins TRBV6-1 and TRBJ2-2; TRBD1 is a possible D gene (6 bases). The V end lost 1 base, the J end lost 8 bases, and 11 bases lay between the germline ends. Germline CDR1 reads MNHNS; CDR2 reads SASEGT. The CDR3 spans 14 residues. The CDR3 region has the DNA TGTGCCAGCAGTGAAGGTAGCGACAGGGGGGAGCTGTTTTTT. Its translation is CASSEGSDRGELFF.

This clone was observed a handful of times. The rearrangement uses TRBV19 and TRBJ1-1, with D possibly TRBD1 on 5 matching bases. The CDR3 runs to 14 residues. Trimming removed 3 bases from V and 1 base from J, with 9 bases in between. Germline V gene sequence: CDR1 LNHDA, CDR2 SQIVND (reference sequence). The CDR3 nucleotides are TGTGCCAGTAGTATGGGACCGCCGAACACTGAAGCTTTCTTT. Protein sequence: CASSMGPPNTEAFF.

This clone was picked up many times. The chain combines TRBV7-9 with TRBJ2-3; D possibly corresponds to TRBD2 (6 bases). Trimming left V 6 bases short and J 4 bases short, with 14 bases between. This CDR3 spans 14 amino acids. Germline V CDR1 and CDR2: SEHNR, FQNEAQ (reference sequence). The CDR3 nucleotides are TGTGCCAGCAGTTCCGACACGGGAGCAGATACGCAGTATTTT. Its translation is CASSSDTGADTQYF.

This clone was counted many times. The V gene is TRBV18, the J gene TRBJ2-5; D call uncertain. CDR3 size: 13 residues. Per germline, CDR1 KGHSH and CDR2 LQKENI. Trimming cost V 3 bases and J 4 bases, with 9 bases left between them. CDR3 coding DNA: TGTGCCAGCTCACCGGTCATGGGAGAGACCCAGTACTTC. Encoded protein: CASSPVMGETQYF.

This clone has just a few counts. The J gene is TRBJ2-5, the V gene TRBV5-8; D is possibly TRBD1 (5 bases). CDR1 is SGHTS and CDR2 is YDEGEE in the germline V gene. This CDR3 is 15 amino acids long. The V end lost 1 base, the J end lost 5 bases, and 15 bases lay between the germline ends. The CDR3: CASSLLRVAKETQYF. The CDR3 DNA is TGTGCCAGCAGCTTGCTCAGGGTTGCGAAGGAGACCCAGTACTTC.

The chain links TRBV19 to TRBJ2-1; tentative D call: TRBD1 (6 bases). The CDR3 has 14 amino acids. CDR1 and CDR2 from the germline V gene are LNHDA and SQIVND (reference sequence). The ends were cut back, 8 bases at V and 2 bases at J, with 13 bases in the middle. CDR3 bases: TGTGCCAGTGCCGACAGGCAGCCCTACAATGAGCAGTTCTTC. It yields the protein CASADRQPYNEQFF.

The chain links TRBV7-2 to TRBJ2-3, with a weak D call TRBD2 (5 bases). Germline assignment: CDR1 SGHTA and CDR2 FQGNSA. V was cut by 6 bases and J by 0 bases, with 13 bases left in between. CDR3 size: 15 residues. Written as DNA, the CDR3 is TGTGCCAGCAGGCCCTCAAGGACTAGCACAGATACGCAGTATTTT. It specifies CASRPSRTSTDTQYF. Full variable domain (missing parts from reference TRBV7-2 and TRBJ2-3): GAGVSQSPSNKVTEKGKDVELRCDPISGHTALYWYRQSLGQGLEFLIYFQGNSAPDKSGLPSDRFSAERTGGSVSTLTIQRTQQEDSAVYLCASRPSRTSTDTQYFGPGTRLTVL.

The CDR3, as DNA: TGTGCCAGCAGCTTAGTAGGCGGGAGCAAGGCAGATACGCAGTATTTT. Translation gives CASSLVGGSKADTQYF. The V gene is TRBV11-2, the J gene TRBJ2-3, with 7 nucleotides matching TRBD2. The J segment lost 4 bases and the V segment lost 1 base, leaving 8 bases of the junction unmatched. Germline lookup yields CDR1 SGHAT and CDR2 FQNNGV. The CDR3 sequence is 16 residues long.

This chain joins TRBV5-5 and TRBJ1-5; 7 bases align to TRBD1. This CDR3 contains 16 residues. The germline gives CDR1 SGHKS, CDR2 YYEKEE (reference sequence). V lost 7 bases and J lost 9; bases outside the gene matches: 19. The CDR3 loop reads CASSTTAQTTGVPQHF. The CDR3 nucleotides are TGTGCCAGCTCTACGACGGCCCAGACTACAGGGGTGCCCCAGCATTTT.

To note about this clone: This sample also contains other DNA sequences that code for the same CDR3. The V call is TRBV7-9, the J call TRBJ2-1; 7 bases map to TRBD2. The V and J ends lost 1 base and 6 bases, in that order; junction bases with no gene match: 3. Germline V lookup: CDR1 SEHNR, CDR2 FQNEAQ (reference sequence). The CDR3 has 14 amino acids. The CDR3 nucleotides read TGTGCCAGCAGCTTAGGACTAGCAATCAATGAGCAGTTCTTC. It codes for CASSLGLAINEQFF.

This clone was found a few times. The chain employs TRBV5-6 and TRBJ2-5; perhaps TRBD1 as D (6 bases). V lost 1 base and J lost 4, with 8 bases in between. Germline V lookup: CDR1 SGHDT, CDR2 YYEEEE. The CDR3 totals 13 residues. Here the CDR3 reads CASSLTGIETQYF. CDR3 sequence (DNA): TGTGCCAGCAGCTTGACAGGGATAGAGACCCAGTACTTC. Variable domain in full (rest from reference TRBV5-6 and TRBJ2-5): DAGVTQSPTHLIKTRGQQVTLRCSPKSGHDTVSWYQQALGQGPQFIFQYYEEEERQRGNFPDRFSGHQFPNYSSELNVNALLLGDSALYLCASSLTGIETQYFGPGTRLLVL.

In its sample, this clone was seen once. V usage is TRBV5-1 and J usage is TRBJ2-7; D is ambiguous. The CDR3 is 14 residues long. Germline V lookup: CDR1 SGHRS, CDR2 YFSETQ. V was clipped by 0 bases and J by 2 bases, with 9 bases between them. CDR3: CASSLGRPPYEQYF. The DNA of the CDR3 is TGCGCCAGCAGCTTGGGCAGGCCACCCTACGAGCAGTACTTC.

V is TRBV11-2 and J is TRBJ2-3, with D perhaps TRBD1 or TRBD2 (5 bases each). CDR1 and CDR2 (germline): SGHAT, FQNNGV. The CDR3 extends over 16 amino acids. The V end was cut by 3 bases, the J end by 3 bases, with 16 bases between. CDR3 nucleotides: TGTGCCAGCAGCTTTCGTCCGGGACGGGGAACAGATACGCAGTATTTT. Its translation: CASSFRPGRGTDTQYF. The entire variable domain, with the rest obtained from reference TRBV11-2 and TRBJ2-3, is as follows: EAGVAQSPRYKIIEKRQSVAFWCNPISGHATLYWYQQILGQGPKLLIQFQNNGVVDDSQLPKDRFSAERLKGVDSTLKIQPAKLEDSAVYLCASSFRPGRGTDTQYFGPGTRLTVL.

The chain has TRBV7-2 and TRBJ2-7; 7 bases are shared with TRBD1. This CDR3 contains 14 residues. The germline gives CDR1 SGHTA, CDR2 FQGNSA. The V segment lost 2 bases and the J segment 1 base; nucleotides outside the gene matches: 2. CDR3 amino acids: CASSLTGASYEQYF. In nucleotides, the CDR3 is TGTGCCAGCAGCTTAACAGGGGCGTCCTACGAGCAGTACTTC.

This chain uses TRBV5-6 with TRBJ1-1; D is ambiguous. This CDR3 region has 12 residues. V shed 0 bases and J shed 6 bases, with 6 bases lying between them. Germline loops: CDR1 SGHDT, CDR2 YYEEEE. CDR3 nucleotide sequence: TGTGCCAGCAGCTTGGACAGTGCTGAAGCTTTCTTT. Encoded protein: CASSLDSAEAFF.

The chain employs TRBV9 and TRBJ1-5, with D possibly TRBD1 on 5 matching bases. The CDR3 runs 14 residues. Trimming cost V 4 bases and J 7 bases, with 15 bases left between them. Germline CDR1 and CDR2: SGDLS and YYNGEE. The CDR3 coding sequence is TGTGCCAGCAGCCACCAGGGAGGATGCCAGCCCCAGCATTTT. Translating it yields CASSHQGGCQPQHF.

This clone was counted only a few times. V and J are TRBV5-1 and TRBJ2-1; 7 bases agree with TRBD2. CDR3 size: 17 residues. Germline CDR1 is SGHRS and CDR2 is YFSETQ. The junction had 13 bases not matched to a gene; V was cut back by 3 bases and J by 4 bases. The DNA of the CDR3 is TGCGCCAGCAGCTCGGGGGGAGGAAGCGGCCATTACAATGAGCAGTTCTTC. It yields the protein CASSSGGGSGHYNEQFF.

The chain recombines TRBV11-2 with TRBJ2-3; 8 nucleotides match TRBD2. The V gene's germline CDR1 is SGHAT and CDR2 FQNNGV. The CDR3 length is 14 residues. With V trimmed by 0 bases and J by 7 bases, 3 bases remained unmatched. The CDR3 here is CASSLDRTSYTQYF. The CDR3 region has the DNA TGTGCCAGCAGCTTAGATCGGACTAGCTATACGCAGTATTTT.

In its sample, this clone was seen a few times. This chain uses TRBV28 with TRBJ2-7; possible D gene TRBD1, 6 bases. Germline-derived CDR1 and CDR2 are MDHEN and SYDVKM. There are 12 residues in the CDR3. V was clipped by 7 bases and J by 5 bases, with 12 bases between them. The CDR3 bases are TGTGCCAGCATCTCGGACAGTGACGAGCAGTACTTC. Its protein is CASISDSDEQYF.

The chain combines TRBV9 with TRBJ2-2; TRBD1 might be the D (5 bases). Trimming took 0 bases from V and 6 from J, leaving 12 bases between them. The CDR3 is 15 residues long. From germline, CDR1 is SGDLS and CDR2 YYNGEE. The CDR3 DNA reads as TGTGCCAGCAGCGTAGCCCCCAGGGTCGCCGGGGAGCTGTTTTTT. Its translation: CASSVAPRVAGELFF.